Below, 8 T cell receptor beta chains from the same sample are listed, as sequenced in a study of T cells after yellow fever vaccination. Using its own MiXCR run on the 5' RACE reads, TCRdb lists one record per CDR3 protein. The repertoire holds 100,000 to 150,000 distinct CDR3 sequences, with 6.5% to 8% as singletons. Here the sequenced sample was CD4+ T cells sorted from PBMCs, taken more than 8 days after the first yellow fever vaccination. These receptor sequences come from a man in his late teens or twenties who received the YFV17D yellow fever vaccine.

This clonotype was counted many times. The CDR3 nucleotides are TGTGCCAGCAGTTACGTGGGGGGGAACACCGGGGAGCTGTTTTTT. Its protein is CASSYVGGNTGELFF. This chain joins TRBV6-5 and TRBJ2-2, with D tentatively TRBD2 (6 bases). V lost 2 bases to trimming and J lost 1 base, with 8 bases between them. The length of the CDR3 is 15 residues. Looked up from germline, CDR1 is MNHEY and CDR2 is SVGAGI.

This clonotype was observed at least ten times. The chain couples TRBV9 to TRBJ2-3; D gene unclear. Trimming took off 4 bases at V and 4 bases at J, with 7 bases between the two ends. Germline-derived CDR1 and CDR2 are SGDLS and YYNGEE. The CDR3 contains 12 residues. This CDR3 reads CASSKGADTQYF. DNA for the CDR3: TGTGCCAGCAGCAAAGGAGCAGATACGCAGTATTTT. The full variable domain, its missing parts supplied by reference TRBV9 and TRBJ2-3, is DSGVTQTPKHLITATGQRVTLRCSPRSGDLSVYWYQQSLDQGLQFLIQYYNGEERAKGNILERFSAQQFPDLHSELNLSSLELGDSALYFCASSKGADTQYFGPGTRLTVL.

This clonotype has at least ten counts. The chain uses TRBV11-2 and TRBJ2-5; no definite D call. The CDR3 extends over 16 amino acids. Germline V CDR1 and CDR2: SGHAT, FQNNGV. V shed 1 base and J shed 1 base, with 13 bases lying between them. The CDR3 DNA follows: TGTGCCAGCAGCTTAGGTAACCTAGGCACCCAAGAGACCCAGTACTTC. This encodes CASSLGNLGTQETQYF.

This clonotype was seen a few times. The rearrangement joins TRBV12-3 or TRBV12-4 to TRBJ1-6, with TRBD1 matching 7 bases. V gave up 4 bases and J gave up 8 bases; unmatched junction bases: 8. CDR3 length: 15 residues. For the CDR3, the DNA is TGTGCCAGCAGTTCGGGACAGTCGCGGGATTCACCCCTCCACTTT. Amino acid sequence: CASSSGQSRDSPLHF.

This clonotype was observed many times. The rearrangement links TRBV7-8 to TRBJ2-3; tentatively, D is TRBD2 (6 bases). Deletions cut 3 bases from V and 7 bases from J, with 11 bases between. CDR3 length equals 13 residues. Germline CDR1 and CDR2: SGHVS and FQNEAQ. The CDR3 nucleotides read TGTGCCAGCAGCTTCATGGGGACTTATACGCAGTATTTT. Translation: CASSFMGTYTQYF.

In this sample, this clonotype turned up many times. The chain combines TRBV12-3 or TRBV12-4 with TRBJ2-7; D unclear. The CDR3 runs 11 residues. Trimming left V 8 bases short and J 2 bases short, with 7 bases between. Written as DNA, the CDR3 is TGTGCCAGCGCAGGAGCCTACGAGCAGTACTTC. It encodes CASAGAYEQYF.

This clonotype was counted many times. This chain connects TRBV12-3 or TRBV12-4 to TRBJ2-4; D is ambiguous. This CDR3 spans 16 amino acids. V was pared by 5 bases and J by 0 bases, with 14 bases between. CDR3 sequence (DNA): TGTGCCAGCAGTCGACACGAAACCGTAGCCAAAAACATTCAGTACTTC. Its translation is CASSRHETVAKNIQYF.

This clonotype was seen at least ten times. V usage is TRBV20-1 and J usage is TRBJ1-1; perhaps TRBD1 as D (5 bases). Trimming stripped 2 bases from V and 1 base from J, with 8 bases between. The CDR3 runs 13 residues. Germline V lookup: CDR1 DFQATT, CDR2 SNEGSKA (reference sequence). The CDR3 here is CSARRDWNTEAFF. In nucleotides, the CDR3 is TGCAGTGCTAGAAGGGACTGGAACACTGAAGCTTTCTTT.